This TCR beta chain was sequenced in a study of cytomegalovirus exposure and HLA in healthy donors. The PCR had 60 Vbeta and 13 Jbeta primers. Assay used: immunoSEQ multiplex PCR; TCRdb lists only in-frame clones, some missing. The sample records over 100,000 clones, roughly 80% being singletons. The junction had 13 bases not matched to a gene; V was cut back by 0 bases and J by 4 bases. The CDR3 spans 18 residues. The germline gives CDR1 SGHVS, CDR2 FQNEAQ. The TCR originated in a man aged 25-45 years in good health and CMV-seropositive. The V and J genes are TRBV7-8 and TRBJ1-2; 8 bases map to TRBD1. Sample: PBMCs. The CDR3 protein is CASSLAAGQGASVYGYTF. The CDR3 bases are TGTGCCAGCAGCTTAGCGGCCGGACAGGGAGCCTCCGTCTATGGCTACACCTTC.